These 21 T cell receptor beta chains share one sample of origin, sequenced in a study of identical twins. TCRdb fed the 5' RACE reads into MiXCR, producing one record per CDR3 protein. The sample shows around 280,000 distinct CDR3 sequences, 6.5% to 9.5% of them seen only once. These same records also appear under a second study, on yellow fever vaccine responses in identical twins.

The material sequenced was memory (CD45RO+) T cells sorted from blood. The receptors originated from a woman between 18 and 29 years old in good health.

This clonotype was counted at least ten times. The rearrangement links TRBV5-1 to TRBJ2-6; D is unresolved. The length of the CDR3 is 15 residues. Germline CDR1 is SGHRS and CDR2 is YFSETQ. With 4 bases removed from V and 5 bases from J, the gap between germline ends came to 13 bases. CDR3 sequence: CASSIGTLWANVLTF. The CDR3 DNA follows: TGCGCCAGCAGCATTGGAACTCTGTGGGCCAACGTCCTGACTTTC.

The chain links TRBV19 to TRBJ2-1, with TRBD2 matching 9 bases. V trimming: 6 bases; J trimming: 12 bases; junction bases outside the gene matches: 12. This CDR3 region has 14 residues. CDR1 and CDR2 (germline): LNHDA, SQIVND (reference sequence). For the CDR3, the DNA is TGTGCCAGTAGGCGGGGGGTAGCGGGAGAGGGGCAGTTCTTC. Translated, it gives CASRRGVAGEGQFF. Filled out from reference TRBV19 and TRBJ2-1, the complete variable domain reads DGGITQSPKYLFRKEGQNVTLSCEQNLNHDAMYWYRQDPGQGLRLIYYSQIVNDFQKGDIAEGYSVSREKKESFPLTVTSAQKNPTAFYLCASRRGVAGEGQFFGPGTRLTVL.

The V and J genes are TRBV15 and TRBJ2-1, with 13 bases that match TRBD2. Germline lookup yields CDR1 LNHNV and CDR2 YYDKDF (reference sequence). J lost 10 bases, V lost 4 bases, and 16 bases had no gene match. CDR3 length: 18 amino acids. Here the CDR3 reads CATSTKGLAGTRGSEQFF. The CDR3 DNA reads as TGTGCCACCAGCACTAAGGGACTAGCGGGAACCCGCGGAAGCGAGCAGTTCTTC. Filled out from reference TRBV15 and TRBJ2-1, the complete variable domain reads DAMVIQNPRYQVTQFGKPVTLSCSQTLNHNVMYWYQQKSSQAPKLLFHYYDKDFNNEADTPDNFQSRRPNTSFCFLDIRSPGLGDTAMYLCATSTKGLAGTRGSEQFFGPGTRLTVL.

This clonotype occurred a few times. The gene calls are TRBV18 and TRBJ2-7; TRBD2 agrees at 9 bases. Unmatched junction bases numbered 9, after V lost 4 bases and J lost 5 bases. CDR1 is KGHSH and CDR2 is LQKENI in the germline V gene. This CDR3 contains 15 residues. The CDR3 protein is CASSRPGLALDEQYF. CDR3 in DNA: TGTGCCAGCTCACGCCCGGGACTAGCATTAGACGAGCAGTACTTC.

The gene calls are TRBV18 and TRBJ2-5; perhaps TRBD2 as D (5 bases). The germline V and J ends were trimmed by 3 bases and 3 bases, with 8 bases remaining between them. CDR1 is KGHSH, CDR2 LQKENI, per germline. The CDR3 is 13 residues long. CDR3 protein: CASSPSGKETQYF. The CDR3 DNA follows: TGTGCCAGCTCACCGTCGGGGAAAGAGACCCAGTACTTC.

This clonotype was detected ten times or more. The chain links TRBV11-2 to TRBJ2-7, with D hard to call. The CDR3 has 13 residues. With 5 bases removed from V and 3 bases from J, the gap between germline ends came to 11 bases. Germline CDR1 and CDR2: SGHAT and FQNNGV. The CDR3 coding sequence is TGTGCCAGCAGCACCTTGGACGGCTACGAGCAGTACGTC. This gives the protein CASSTLDGYEQYV.

CDR3 sequence reads: CASSPSEGVSTDTQYF. CDR3 nucleotides: TGTGCCAGCAGCCCCTCGGAGGGGGTAAGCACAGATACGCAGTATTTT. The chain couples TRBV7-9 to TRBJ2-3; either TRBD1 or TRBD2 may supply D (6 bases each). Germline CDR1 is SEHNR and CDR2 is FQNEAQ (reference sequence). V lost 5 bases to trimming and J lost 0 bases, with 15 bases between them. The CDR3 runs to 16 residues.

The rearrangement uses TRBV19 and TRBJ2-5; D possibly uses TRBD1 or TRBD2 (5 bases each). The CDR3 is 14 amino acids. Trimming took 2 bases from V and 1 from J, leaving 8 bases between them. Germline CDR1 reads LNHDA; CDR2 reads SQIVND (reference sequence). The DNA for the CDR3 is TGTGCCAGTAGTATAACCGGGACCCAAGAGACCCAGTACTTC. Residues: CASSITGTQETQYF.

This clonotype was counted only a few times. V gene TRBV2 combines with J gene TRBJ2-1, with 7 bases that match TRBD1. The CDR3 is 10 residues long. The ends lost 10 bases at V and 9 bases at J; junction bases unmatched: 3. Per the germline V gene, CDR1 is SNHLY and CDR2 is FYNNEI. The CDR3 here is CATTGVEQFF. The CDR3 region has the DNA TGTGCCACTACAGGGGTTGAGCAGTTCTTC.

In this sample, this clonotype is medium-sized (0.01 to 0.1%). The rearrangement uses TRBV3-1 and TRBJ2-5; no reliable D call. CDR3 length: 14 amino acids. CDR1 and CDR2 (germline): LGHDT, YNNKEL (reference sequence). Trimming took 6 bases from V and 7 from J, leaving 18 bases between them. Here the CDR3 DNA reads TGTGCCAGCAGGCCCACAAACAGCGACGGGACCCAGTACTTC. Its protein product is CASRPTNSDGTQYF.

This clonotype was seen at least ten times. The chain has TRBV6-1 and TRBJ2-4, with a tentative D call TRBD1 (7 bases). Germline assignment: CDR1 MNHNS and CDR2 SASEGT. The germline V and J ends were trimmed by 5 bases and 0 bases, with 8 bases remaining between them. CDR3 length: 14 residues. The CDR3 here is CASSQGGAKNIQYF. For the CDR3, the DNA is TGTGCCAGCAGTCAGGGGGGAGCCAAAAACATTCAGTACTTC.

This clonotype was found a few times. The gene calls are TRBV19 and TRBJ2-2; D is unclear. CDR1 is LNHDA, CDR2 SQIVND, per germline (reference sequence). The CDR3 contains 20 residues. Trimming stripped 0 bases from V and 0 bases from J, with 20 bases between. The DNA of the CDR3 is TGTGCCAGTAGTATAGATCGGAAAGTCTGGTTCCAGCCGAACACCGGGGAGCTGTTTTTT. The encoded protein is CASSIDRKVWFQPNTGELFF.

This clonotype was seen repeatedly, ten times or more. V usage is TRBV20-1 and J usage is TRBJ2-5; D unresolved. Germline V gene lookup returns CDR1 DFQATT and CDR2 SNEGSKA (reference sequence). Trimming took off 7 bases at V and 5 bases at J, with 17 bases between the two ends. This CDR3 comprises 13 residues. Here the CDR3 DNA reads TGCAGTGTCGCCAGTGGGGTGAGGGAGACCCAGTACTTC. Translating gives CSVASGVRETQYF.

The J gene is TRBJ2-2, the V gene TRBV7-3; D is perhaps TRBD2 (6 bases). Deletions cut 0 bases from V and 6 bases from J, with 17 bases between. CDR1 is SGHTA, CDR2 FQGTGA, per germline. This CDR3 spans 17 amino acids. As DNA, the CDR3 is TGTGCCAGCAGCTTAACGGGACTTCACGGAGAGTCCGGGGAGCTGTTTTTT. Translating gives CASSLTGLHGESGELFF.

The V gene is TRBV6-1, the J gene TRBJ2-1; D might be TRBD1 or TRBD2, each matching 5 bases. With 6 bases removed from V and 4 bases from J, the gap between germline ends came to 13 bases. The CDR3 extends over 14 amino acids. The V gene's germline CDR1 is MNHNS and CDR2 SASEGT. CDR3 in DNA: TGTGCCAGCAGGGAACGGGACGCATACAATGAGCAGTTCTTC. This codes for CASRERDAYNEQFF.

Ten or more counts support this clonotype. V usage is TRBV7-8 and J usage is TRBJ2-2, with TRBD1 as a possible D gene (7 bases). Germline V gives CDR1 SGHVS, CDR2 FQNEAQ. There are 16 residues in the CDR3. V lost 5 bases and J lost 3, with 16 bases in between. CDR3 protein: CASSPPRRGDTGELFF. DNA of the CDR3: TGTGCCAGCAGCCCCCCCCGCAGGGGGGACACCGGGGAGCTGTTTTTT. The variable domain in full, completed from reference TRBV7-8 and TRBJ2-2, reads GAGVSQSPRYKVAKRGQDVALRCDPISGHVSLFWYQQALGQGPEFLTYFQNEAQLDKSGLPSDRFFAERPEGSVSTLKIQRTQQEDSAVYLCASSPPRRGDTGELFFGEGSRLTVL.

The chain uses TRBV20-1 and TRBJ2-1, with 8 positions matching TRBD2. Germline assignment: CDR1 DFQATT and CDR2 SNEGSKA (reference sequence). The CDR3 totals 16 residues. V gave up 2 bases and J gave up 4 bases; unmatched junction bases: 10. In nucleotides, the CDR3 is TGCAGTGCTAGAATGGCGCTAGCGGGCAGATACAATGAGCAGTTCTTC. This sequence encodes CSARMALAGRYNEQFF.

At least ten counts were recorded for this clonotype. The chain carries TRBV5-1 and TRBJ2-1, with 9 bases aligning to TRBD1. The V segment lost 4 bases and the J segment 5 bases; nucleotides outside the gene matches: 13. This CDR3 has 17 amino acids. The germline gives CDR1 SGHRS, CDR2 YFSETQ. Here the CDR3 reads CASSLRPGTGTHNEQFF. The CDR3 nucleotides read TGCGCCAGCAGCCTTAGACCCGGGACAGGGACACACAATGAGCAGTTCTTC.

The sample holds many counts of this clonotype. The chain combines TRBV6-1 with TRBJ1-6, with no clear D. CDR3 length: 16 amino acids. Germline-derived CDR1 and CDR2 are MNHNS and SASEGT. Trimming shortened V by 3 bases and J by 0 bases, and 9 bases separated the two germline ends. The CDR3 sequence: CASSEQKSSYNSPLHF. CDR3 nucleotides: TGTGCCAGCAGTGAGCAGAAAAGCTCCTATAATTCACCCCTCCACTTT.

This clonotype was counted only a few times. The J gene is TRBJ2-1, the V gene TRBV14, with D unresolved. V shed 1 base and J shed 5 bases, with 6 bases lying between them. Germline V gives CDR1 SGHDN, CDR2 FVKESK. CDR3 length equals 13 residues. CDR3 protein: CASSQGNNNEQFF. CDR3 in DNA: TGTGCCAGCAGCCAAGGGAACAACAATGAGCAGTTCTTC. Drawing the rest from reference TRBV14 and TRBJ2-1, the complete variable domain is EAGVTQFPSHSVIEKGQTVTLRCDPISGHDNLYWYRRVMGKEIKFLLHFVKESKQDESGMPNNRFLAERTGGTYSTLKVQPAELEDSGVYFCASSQGNNNEQFFGPGTRLTVL.

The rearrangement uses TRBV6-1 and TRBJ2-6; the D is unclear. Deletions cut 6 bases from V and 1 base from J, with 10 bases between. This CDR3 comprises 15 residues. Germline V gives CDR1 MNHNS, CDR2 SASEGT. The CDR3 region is CASSPFRSGANVLTF. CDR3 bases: TGTGCCAGCAGCCCCTTTAGGTCTGGGGCCAACGTCCTGACTTTC.